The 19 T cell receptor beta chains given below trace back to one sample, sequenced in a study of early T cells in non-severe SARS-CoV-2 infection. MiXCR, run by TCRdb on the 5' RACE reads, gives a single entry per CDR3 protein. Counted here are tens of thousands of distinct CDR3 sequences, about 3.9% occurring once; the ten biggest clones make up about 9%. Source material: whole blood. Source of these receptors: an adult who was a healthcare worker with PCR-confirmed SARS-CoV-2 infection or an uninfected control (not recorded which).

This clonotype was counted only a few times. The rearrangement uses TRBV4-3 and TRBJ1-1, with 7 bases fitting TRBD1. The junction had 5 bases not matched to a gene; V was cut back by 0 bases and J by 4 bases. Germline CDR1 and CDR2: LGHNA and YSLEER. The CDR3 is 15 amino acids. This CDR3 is CASSQEPQGGTEAFF. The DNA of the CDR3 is TGCGCCAGCAGCCAAGAGCCCCAGGGGGGCACTGAAGCTTTCTTT.

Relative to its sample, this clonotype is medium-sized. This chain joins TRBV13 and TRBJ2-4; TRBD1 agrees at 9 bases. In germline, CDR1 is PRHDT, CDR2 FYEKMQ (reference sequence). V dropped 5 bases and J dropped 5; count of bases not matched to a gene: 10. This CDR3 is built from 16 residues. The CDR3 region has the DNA TGTGCCAGCAGCGGTACAGGGGGCTTAAGGCAAAACATTCAGTACTTC. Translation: CASSGTGGLRQNIQYF.

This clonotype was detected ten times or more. CDR3 coding DNA: TGTGCCAGCTCACCCCAGGACACCTACTACACCTTC. This codes for CASSPQDTYYTF. This chain connects TRBV18 to TRBJ1-2; D is possibly TRBD1 (5 bases). The CDR3 spans 12 residues. CDR1 KGHSH and CDR2 LQKENI come from the germline V gene. V lost 3 bases and J 10 bases, leaving 12 bases between the germline ends.

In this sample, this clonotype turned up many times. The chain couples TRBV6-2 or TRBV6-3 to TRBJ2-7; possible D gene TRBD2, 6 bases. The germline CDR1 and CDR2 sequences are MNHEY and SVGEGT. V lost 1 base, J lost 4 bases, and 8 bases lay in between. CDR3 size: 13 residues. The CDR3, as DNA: TGTGCCAGCAGTTACTTGGCGGGGTACGAGCAGTACGTC. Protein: CASSYLAGYEQYV.

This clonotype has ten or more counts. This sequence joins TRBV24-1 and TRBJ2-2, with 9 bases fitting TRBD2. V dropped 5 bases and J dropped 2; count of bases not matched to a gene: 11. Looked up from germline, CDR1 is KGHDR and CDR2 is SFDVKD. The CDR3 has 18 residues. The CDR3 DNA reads TGTGCCACCAGTGGCAGGGGATTAGCGGGAGTTAACACCGGGGAGCTGTTTTTT. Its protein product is CATSGRGLAGVNTGELFF.

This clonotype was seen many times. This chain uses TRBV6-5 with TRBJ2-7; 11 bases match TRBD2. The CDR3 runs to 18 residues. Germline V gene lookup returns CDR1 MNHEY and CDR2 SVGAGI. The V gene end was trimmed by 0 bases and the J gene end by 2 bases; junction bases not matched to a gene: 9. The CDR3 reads CASSYSFTGTSGTYEQYF. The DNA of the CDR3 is TGTGCCAGCAGTTACTCGTTCACAGGGACTAGCGGTACCTACGAGCAGTACTTC.

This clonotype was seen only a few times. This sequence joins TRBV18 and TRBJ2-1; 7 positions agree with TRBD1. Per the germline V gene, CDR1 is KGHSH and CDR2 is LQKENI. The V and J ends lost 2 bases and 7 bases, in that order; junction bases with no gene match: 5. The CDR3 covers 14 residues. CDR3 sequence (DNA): TGTGCCAGCTCACCATGGGACAGTCGGAATGAGCAGTTCTTC. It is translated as CASSPWDSRNEQFF.

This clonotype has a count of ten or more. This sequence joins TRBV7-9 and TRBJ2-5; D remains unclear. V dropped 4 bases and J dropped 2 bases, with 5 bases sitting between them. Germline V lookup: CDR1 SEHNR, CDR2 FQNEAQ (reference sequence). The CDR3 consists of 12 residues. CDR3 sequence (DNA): TGTGCCAGCAGCTACCTACAAGAGACCCAGTACTTC. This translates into CASSYLQETQYF. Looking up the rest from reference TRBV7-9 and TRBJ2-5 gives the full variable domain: DTGVSQNPRHKITKRGQNVTFRCDPISEHNRLYWYRQTLGQGPEFLTYFQNEAQLEKSRLLSDRFSAERPKGSFSTLEIQRTEQGDSAMYLCASSYLQETQYFGPGTRLLVL.

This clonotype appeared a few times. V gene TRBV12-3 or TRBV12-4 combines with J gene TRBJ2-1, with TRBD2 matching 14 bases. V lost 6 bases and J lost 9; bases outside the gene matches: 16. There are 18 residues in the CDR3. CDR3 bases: TGTGCCAGCAGCCGGGACCCGGGACTAGCGGGAGAGGGAGGTGAGCAGTTCTTC. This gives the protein CASSRDPGLAGEGGEQFF.

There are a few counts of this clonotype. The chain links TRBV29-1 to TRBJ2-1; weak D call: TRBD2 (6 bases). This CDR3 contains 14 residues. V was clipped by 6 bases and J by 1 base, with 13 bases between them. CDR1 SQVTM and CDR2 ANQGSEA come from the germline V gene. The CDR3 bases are TGCAGCGTCGTTAGCGGAGAGTCCTACAATGAGCAGTTCTTC. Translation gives CSVVSGESYNEQFF.

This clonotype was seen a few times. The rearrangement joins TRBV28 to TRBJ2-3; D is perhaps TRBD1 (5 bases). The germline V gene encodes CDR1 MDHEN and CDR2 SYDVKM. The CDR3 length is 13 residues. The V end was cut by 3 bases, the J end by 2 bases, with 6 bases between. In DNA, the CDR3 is TGTGCCAGCAGTTTCAGGGTCACAGATACGCAGTATTTT. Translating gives CASSFRVTDTQYF.

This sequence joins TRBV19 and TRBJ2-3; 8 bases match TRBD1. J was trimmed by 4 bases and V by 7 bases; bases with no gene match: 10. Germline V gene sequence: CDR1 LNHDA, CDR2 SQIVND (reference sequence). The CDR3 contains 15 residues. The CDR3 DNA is TGTGCCAGTACCCATGGGGCAGGGGGCGCAGATACGCAGTATTTT. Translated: CASTHGAGGADTQYF.

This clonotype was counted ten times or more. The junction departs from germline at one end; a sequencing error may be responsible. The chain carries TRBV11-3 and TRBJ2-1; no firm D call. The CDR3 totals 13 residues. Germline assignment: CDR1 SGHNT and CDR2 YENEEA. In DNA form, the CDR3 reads TGTGCCAGCAGCTTAGATCGCTACTATGAGCAGTTCTTC. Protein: CASSLDRYYEQFF. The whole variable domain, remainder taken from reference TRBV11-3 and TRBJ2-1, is EAGVVQSPRYKIIEKKQPVAFWCNPISGHNTLYWYLQNLGQGPELLIRYENEEAVDDSQLPKDRFSAERLKGVDSTLKIQPAELGDSAVYLCASSLDRYYEQFFGPGTRLTVL.

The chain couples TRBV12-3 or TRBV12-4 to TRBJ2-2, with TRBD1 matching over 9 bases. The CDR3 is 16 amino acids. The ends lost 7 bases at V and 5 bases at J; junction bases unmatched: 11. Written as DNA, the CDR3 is TGTGCCAGCACCCCTCGGGGACAGGGATGGACCGGGGAGCTGTTTTTT. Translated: CASTPRGQGWTGELFF.

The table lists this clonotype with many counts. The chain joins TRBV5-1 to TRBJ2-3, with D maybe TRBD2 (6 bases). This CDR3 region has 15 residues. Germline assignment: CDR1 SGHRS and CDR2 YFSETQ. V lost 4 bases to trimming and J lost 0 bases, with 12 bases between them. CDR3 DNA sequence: TGCGCCAGCAGCGACGACGGGACTAGCACAGATACGCAGTATTTT. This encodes CASSDDGTSTDTQYF.

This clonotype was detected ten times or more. CDR3: CASSLGQSGTNYGYTF. The CDR3 region has the DNA TGTGCCAGCAGCTTGGGCCAGTCTGGTACAAACTATGGCTACACCTTC. V gene TRBV5-6 combines with J gene TRBJ1-2; no clear D gene. Germline CDR1 is SGHDT and CDR2 is YYEEEE. Trimming stripped 0 bases from V and 2 bases from J, with 14 bases between. The CDR3 is 16 residues long.

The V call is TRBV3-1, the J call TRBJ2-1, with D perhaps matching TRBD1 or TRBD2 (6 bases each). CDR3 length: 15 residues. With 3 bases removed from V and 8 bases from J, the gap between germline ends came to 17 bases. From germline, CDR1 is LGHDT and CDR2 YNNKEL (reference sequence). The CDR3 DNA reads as TGTGCCAGCAGCCATCGGGGGCGGCCCTTCGATGAGCAGTTCTTC. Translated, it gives CASSHRGRPFDEQFF.

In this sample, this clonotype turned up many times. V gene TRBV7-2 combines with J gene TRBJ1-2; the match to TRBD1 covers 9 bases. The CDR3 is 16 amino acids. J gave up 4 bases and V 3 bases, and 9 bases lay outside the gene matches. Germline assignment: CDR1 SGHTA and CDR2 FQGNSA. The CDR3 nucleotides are TGTGCCAGCAGCTTGAAGGGCACAGGGGGCGGCTATGGCTACACCTTC. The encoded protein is CASSLKGTGGGYGYTF.

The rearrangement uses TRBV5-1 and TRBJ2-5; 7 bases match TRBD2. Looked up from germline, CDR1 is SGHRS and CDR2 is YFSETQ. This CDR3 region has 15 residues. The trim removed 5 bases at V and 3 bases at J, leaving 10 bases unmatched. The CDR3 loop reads CASRKVGGPEETQYF. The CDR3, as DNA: TGCGCCAGCAGAAAAGTGGGAGGGCCTGAAGAGACCCAGTACTTC.